The present T cell receptor beta chain was sequenced within a study of T cell responses to AZD1222 COVID-19 vaccine. Overall study findings and caveats: Possibly, clonal diversity was underestimated; donors were largely white British and included more females. Close to half of spike-specific TCRs reportedly recognize unmutated variant regions.

As for this clone: Antigen unknown.

Sequencing was performed with immunoSEQ multiplex PCR; in TCRdb, only in-frame clones are kept and a portion is missing. The top ten clones hold 3.5% to 4% of a sample with fewer than 200,000 clones, approximately 92% of them seen once. V lost 3 bases and J lost 1, with 16 bases in between. The CDR3 covers 18 residues. The germline V gene has CDR1 MNHEY and CDR2 SMNVEV (reference sequence). The chain is built from TRBV27 and TRBJ2-6, with D possibly called TRBD1 or TRBD2 (5 bases each). This TCR came from an adult who received the MenACWY meningococcal vaccine as a control. Material: peripheral blood, obtained 28 days after the second dose of the MenACWY control vaccine. CDR3 DNA sequence: TGTGCCAGCAGTTTCCTGTGGGACGGACCATCTGGGGCCAACGTCCTGACTTTC. It encodes CASSFLWDGPSGANVLTF.